The sequence of this TCR beta chain was determined in a study of blood T cell repertoires in COVID-19. Study overall: Donors in the United States, Italy and Spain gave samples during acute or convalescent COVID-19.

Profiled with immunoSEQ multiplex PCR; TCRdb holds only in-frame clones, not every one. The sample consists of about 320,000 clones, roughly nine tenths of them appearing once. The CDR3 runs 14 residues. Per the germline V gene, CDR1 is MNHEY and CDR2 is SMNVEV (reference sequence). V was clipped by 1 base and J by 5 bases, with 9 bases between them. Residents of 24 US areas, aged roughly 18 to 89 years, made up the participants. Participants had their cohort set by participant-reported clinical history. Recovered status in Cohort 3 required two negative PCRs, clearance, or symptom resolution. The sample holds a few counts of this clone.

V gene TRBV27 combines with J gene TRBJ1-5; TRBD1 might be the D (6 bases). Sequencing used PBMCs or T cells enriched from blood (not recorded which). The clonotype comes from a man aged 55 to 69 who had recovered from COVID-19. The CDR3 DNA reads TGTGCCAGCAGTTTATGGGCAGGGGATCAGCCCCAGCATTTT. Protein sequence: CASSLWAGDQPQHF.